The next 11 T cell receptor beta chains were all read from a single sample in a study of metastatic and nonmetastatic thyroid tumors. Every patient was untreated before thyroid surgery. Through MiXCR, TCRdb re-clonotyped the PCR reads. The sample contains a few thousand clones, roughly 36% of which appear only once. Sequencing was performed on adjacent normal tissue. These receptors originate from a male donor with papillary thyroid cancer or a benign thyroid nodule (not recorded which). Some clones in this sample may be carry-over from other donors' samples.

This clone was detected a few times. A junction end diverges from the germline sequence, so it may reflect a read error. V gene TRBV6-1 combines with J gene TRBJ2-3; 7 bases map to TRBD2. The CDR3 is 15 amino acids. CDR1 MNHNS and CDR2 SASEGT come from the germline V gene. The chain's CDR3 is CASREAGFHTDTQYF. Written as DNA, the CDR3 is TGTGCCAGCAGGGAAGCGGGGTTCCACACAGATACGCAGTATTTT.

This clone is large in the sample. V is TRBV20-1 and J is TRBJ1-6, with a tentative D call TRBD1 (5 bases). The ends were cut back, 3 bases at V and 4 bases at J, with 13 bases in the middle. The germline CDR1 and CDR2 sequences are DFQATT and SNEGSKA (reference sequence). The length of the CDR3 is 15 residues. Here the CDR3 DNA reads TGCAGTGCTAGGAGGGGAGAGTCTTATAATTCACCCCTCCACTTT. Translation: CSARRGESYNSPLHF.

This clone showed up just a few times. The DNA of the CDR3 is TGTGCCAGCAGCAGGATGGGACCTCAGGAGGATGGCTACACCTTC. Translating it yields CASSRMGPQEDGYTF. This chain uses TRBV6-2 or TRBV6-3 with TRBJ1-2, with D possibly being TRBD1 (5 bases). The CDR3 is made up of 15 amino acids. The V end lost 6 bases, the J end lost 6 bases, and 20 bases lay between the germline ends. In germline, CDR1 is MNHEY, CDR2 SVGEGT.

The V call is TRBV20-1, the J call TRBJ2-7; D unresolved. This CDR3 has 10 amino acids. With 3 bases removed from V and 4 bases from J, the gap between germline ends came to 4 bases. CDR1 and CDR2 from the germline V gene are DFQATT and SNEGSKA (reference sequence). CDR3 protein: CSASRYEQYF. The CDR3 nucleotides are TGCAGTGCTAGTCGATACGAGCAGTACTTC.

This chain uses TRBV6-1 with TRBJ1-5; D uncertain. CDR3 length equals 12 residues. Trimming cost V 7 bases and J 2 bases, with 6 bases left between them. CDR1 and CDR2 (germline): MNHNS, SASEGT. In DNA form, the CDR3 reads TGTGCCAGCACGGAGGGCAATCAGCCCCAGCATTTT. Protein sequence: CASTEGNQPQHF.

The chain is built from TRBV28 and TRBJ2-2; possibly TRBD1 for D (6 bases). The CDR3 runs 17 residues. With 3 bases removed from V and 1 base from J, the gap between germline ends came to 15 bases. From germline, CDR1 is MDHEN and CDR2 SYDVKM. CDR3 sequence reads: CASSFLSVGQNTGELFF. The DNA for the CDR3 is TGTGCCAGCAGTTTCTTAAGTGTGGGACAGAACACCGGGGAGCTGTTTTTT.

The rearrangement uses TRBV27 and TRBJ2-1; D may match TRBD1 or TRBD2 (5 bases each). Germline CDR1 MNHEY, CDR2 SMNVEV (reference sequence). V was trimmed by 3 bases and J by 6 bases, leaving 12 bases between them. This CDR3 is built from 14 residues. CDR3 in DNA: TGTGCCAGCAGTTTTCGGGGTAGGGGCAATGAGCAGTTCTTC. Translation gives CASSFRGRGNEQFF.

A note on this clone: One end of the junction is discordant with germline, which a read error may explain. This chain uses TRBV6-5 with TRBJ1-2; D is undetermined. The CDR3 length is 14 residues. CDR1 and CDR2 from the germline V gene are MNHEY and SVGAGI. The CDR3 DNA sequence: TGTGCCAGCAGTTACTCGATGGACGAGTTTGGCTACTCCTTC. This encodes CASSYSMDEFGYSF.

This chain uses TRBV20-1 with TRBJ2-3; 8 positions agree with TRBD2. The ends lost 1 base at V and 7 bases at J; junction bases unmatched: 4. The CDR3 extends over 13 amino acids. The germline CDR1 and CDR2 sequences are DFQATT and SNEGSKA (reference sequence). DNA for the CDR3: TGCAGTGCTAGAGGCGGGGGGTCGAATACGCAGTATTTT. Translation gives CSARGGGSNTQYF.

By proportion, this clone is medium-sized. The V gene is TRBV29-1, the J gene TRBJ2-1, with 8 bases fitting TRBD2. Germline loops: CDR1 SQVTM, CDR2 ANQGSEA. The CDR3 contains 17 residues. Unmatched junction bases numbered 21, after V lost 7 bases and J lost 7 bases. CDR3 region: CSARGRREVLGRNEQFF. DNA for the CDR3: TGCAGCGCTCGAGGACGGCGGGAGGTACTTGGGCGGAATGAGCAGTTCTTC.

This clone was recorded at least ten times. The rearrangement uses TRBV6-1 and TRBJ2-1, with D possibly TRBD1 on 6 matching bases. Germline CDR1 is MNHNS and CDR2 is SASEGT. With 5 bases removed from V and 4 bases from J, the gap between germline ends came to 15 bases. The CDR3 extends over 15 amino acids. In nucleotides, the CDR3 is TGTGCCAGCAGTAAAGAGGACAGCAGGTACAATGAGCAGTTCTTC. Its protein product is CASSKEDSRYNEQFF.